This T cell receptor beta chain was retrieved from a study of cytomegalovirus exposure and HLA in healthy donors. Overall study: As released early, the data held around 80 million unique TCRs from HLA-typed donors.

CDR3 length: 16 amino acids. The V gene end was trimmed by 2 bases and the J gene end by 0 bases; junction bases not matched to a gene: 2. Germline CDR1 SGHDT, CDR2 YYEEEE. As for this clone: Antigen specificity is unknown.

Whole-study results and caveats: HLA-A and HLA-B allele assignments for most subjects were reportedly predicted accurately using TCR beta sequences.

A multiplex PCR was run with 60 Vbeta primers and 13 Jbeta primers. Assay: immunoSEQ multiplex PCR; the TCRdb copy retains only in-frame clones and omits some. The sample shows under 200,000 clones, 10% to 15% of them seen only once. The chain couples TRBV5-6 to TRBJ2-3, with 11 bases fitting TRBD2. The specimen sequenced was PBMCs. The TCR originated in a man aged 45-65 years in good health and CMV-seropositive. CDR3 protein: CASSLRLAGSTDTQYF. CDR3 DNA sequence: TGTGCCAGCAGCTTACGACTAGCGGGGAGCACAGATACGCAGTATTTT.